This TCR beta chain is from a study of cytomegalovirus exposure and HLA in healthy donors. Overall study: According to later analysis, the same platform produced the 130 or so validation and 600 to 800 first-cohort repertoires. Study conclusions and caveats: Altogether, 170 or so TCR beta chains were recorded as cytomegalovirus-associated. The CMV antigen specificity of three CMV-associated chains was confirmed through in vitro analysis. For most TCR sequences rarity was the rule, although some public TCRs occurred in many donors.

As for this clone: The antigen remains undetermined.

Libraries were prepared by immunoSEQ multiplex PCR; TCRdb keeps only in-frame clonotypes and omits some of them. The table lists about 64,000 clones, about 91% of them singletons, with roughly 1.3% in the top ten. The CDR3 covers 11 residues. Trimming left V 2 bases short and J 5 bases short, with 3 bases between. CDR1 and CDR2 (germline): MDHEN, SYDVKM. The specimen was PBMCs. The TCR comes from a young woman in good health and CMV-seronegative. This sequence joins TRBV28 and TRBJ1-1; D unclear. CDR3 sequence reads: CASSLETEAFF. The CDR3 coding sequence is TGTGCCAGCAGTTTAGAGACTGAAGCTTTCTTT.